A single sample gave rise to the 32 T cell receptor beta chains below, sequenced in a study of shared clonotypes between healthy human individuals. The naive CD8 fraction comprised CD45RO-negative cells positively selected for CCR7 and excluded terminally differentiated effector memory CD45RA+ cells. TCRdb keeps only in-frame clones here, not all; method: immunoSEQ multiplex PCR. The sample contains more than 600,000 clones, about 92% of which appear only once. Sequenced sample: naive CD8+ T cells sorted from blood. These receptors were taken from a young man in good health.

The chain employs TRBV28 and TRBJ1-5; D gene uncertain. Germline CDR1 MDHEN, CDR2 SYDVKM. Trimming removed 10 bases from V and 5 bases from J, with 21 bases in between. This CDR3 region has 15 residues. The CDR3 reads CATQDPAIADQPQHF. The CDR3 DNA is TGTGCCACCCAGGACCCGGCCATCGCGGATCAGCCCCAGCATTTT.

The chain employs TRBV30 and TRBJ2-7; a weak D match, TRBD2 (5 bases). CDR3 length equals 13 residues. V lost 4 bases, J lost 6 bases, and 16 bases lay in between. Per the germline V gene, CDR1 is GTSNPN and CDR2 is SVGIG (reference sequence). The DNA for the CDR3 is TGTGCCTGGAATGTAGCGAGATGGGGCGAGCAGTACTTC. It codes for CAWNVARWGEQYF. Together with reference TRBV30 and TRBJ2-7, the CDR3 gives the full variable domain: SQTIHQWPATLVQPVGSPLSLECTVEGTSNPNLYWYRQAAGRGLQLLFYSVGIGQISSEVPQNLSASRPQDRQFILSSKKLLLSDSGFYLCAWNVARWGEQYFGPGTRLTVT.

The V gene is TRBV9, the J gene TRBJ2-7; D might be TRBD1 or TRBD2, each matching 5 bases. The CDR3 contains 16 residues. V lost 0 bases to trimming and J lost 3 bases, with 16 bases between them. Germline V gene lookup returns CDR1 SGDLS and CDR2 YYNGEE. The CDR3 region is CASSVGEGHGNYEQYF. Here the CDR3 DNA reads TGTGCCAGCAGCGTAGGAGAGGGGCATGGGAACTACGAGCAGTACTTC. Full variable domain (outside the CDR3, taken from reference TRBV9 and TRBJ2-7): DSGVTQTPKHLITATGQRVTLRCSPRSGDLSVYWYQQSLDQGLQFLIQYYNGEERAKGNILERFSAQQFPDLHSELNLSSLELGDSALYFCASSVGEGHGNYEQYFGPGTRLTVT.

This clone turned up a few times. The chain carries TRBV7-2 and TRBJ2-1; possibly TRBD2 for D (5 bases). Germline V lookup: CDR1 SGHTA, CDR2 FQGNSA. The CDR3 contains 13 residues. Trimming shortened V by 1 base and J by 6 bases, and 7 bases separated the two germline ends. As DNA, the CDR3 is TGTGCCAGCAGCTTAGAGGGAGCCAATGAGCAGTTCTTC. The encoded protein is CASSLEGANEQFF. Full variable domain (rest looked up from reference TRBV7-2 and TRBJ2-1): GAGVSQSPSNKVTEKGKDVELRCDPISGHTALYWYRQSLGQGLEFLIYFQGNSAPDKSGLPSDRFSAERTGGSVSTLTIQRTQQEDSAVYLCASSLEGANEQFFGPGTRLTVL.

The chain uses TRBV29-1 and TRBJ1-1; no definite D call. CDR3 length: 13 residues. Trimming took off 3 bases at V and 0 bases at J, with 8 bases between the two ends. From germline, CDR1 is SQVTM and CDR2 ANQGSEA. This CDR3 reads CSVDRQMNTEAFF. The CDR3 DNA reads TGCAGCGTTGATAGGCAGATGAACACTGAAGCTTTCTTT. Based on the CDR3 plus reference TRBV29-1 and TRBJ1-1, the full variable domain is SAVISQKPSRDICQRGTSLTIQCQVDSQVTMMFWYRQQPGQSLTLIATANQGSEATYESGFVIDKFPISRPNLTFSTLTVSNMSPEDSSIYLCSVDRQMNTEAFFGQGTRLTVV.

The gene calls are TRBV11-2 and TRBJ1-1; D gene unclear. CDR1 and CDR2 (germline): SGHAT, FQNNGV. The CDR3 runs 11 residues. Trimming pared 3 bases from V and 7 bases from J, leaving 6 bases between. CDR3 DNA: TGTGCCAGCAGCTTCCCCAGTGAAGCTTTCTTT. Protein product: CASSFPSEAFF.

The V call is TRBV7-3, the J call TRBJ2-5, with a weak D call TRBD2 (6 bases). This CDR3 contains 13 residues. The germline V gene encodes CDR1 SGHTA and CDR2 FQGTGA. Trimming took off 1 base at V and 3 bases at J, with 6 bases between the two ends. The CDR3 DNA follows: TGTGCCAGCAGCTTAAGGGGGGAAGAGACCCAGTACTTC. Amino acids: CASSLRGEETQYF.

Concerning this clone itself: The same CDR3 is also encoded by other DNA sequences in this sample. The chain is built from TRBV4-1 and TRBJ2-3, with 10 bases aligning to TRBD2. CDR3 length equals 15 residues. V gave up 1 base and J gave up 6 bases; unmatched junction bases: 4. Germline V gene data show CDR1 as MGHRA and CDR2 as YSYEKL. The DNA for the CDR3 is TGCGCCAGCAGCCAAGGACTAGCGGGTGGGGATACGCAGTATTTT. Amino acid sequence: CASSQGLAGGDTQYF.

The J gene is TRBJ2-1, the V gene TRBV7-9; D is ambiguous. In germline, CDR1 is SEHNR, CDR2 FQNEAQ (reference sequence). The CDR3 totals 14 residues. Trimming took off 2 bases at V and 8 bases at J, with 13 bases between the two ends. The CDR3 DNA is TGTGCCAGCAGCTTAATCGCGCTGAAGGATGAGCAGTTCTTC. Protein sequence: CASSLIALKDEQFF.

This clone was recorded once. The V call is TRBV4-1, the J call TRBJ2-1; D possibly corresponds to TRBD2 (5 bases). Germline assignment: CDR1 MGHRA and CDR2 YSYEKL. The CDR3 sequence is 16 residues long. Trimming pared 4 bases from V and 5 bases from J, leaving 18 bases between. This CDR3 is CASSPRLSSGHNEQFF. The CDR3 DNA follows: TGCGCCAGCAGCCCCCGTTTATCCAGCGGCCACAATGAGCAGTTCTTC.

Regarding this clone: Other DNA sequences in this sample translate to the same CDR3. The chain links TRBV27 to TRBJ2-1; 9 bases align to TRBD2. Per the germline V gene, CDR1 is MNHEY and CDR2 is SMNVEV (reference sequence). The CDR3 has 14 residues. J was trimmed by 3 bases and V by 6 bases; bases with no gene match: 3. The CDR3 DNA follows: TGTGCCAGCAGCGTAGCGGGAGACTACAATGAGCAGTTCTTC. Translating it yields CASSVAGDYNEQFF.

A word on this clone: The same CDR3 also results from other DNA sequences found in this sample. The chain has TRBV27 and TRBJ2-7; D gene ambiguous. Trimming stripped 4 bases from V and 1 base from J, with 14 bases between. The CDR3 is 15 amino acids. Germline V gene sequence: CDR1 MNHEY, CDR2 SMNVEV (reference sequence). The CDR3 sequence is CASSSRGASSYEQYF. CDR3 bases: TGTGCCAGCAGTTCCAGAGGAGCGTCTTCCTACGAGCAGTACTTC.

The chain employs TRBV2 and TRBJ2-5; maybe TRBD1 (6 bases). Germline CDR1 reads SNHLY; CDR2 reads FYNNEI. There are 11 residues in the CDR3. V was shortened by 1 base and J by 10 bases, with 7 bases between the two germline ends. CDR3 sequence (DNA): TGTGCCAGCAGTGAAGTAGGGGGCCAGTACTTC. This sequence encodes CASSEVGGQYF.

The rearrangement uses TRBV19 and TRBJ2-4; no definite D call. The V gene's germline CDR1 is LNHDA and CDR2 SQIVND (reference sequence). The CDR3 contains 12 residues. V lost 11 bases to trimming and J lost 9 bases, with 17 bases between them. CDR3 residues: CAARSDLGIQYF. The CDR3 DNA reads TGTGCCGCACGGTCGGACCTGGGCATTCAGTACTTC.

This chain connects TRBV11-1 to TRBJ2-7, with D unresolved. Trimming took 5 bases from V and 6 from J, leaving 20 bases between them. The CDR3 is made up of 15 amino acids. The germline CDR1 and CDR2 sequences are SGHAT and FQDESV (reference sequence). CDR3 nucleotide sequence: TGTGCCAGCAGCCTCGGGCCCTCCGTTCACGGCGAGCAGTACTTC. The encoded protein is CASSLGPSVHGEQYF.

The DNA for the CDR3 is TGTGCCAGCAGGGGACTGGGACTAGCGGGTGATGAGCAGTTCTTC. It is translated as CASRGLGLAGDEQFF. The chain employs TRBV28 and TRBJ2-1; 12 bases match TRBD2. CDR1 is MDHEN and CDR2 is SYDVKM in the germline V gene. The CDR3 is made up of 15 amino acids. V was pared by 6 bases and J by 8 bases, with 8 bases of the junction left unmatched.

DNA of the CDR3: TGCGCCAGCAGCTTGGGCCCGCTGGAGACCCAGTACTTC. Translated, it gives CASSLGPLETQYF. The chain recombines TRBV5-1 with TRBJ2-5, with D hard to call. Trimming left V 0 bases short and J 5 bases short, with 8 bases between. Germline-derived CDR1 and CDR2 are SGHRS and YFSETQ. The CDR3 is made up of 13 amino acids.

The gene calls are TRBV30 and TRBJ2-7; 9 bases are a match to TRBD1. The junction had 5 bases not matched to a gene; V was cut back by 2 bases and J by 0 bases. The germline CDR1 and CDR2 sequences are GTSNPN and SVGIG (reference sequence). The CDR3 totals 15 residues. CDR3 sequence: CAWSSRTGDSYEQYF. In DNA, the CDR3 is TGTGCCTGGAGTTCACGGACAGGGGACTCCTACGAGCAGTACTTC. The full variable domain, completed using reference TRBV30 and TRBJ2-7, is SQTIHQWPATLVQPVGSPLSLECTVEGTSNPNLYWYRQAAGRGLQLLFYSVGIGQISSEVPQNLSASRPQDRQFILSSKKLLLSDSGFYLCAWSSRTGDSYEQYFGPGTRLTVT.

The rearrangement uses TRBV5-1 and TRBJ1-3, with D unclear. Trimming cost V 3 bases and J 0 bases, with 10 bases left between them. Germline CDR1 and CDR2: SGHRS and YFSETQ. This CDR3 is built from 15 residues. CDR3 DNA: TGCGCCAGCAGCTCGGGCCTCGTCTCTGGAAACACCATATATTTT. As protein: CASSSGLVSGNTIYF. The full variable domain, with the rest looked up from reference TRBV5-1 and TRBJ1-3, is KAGVTQTPRYLIKTRGQQVTLSCSPISGHRSVSWYQQTPGQGLQFLFEYFSETQRNKGNFPGRFSGRQFSNSRSEMNVSTLELGDSALYLCASSSGLVSGNTIYFGEGSWLTVV.

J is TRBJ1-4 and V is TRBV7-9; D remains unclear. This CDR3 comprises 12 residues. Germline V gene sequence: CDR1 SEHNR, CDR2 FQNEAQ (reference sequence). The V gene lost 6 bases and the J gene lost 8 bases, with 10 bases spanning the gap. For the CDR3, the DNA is TGTGCCAGCAGGACCGGTCACGAAAAACTGTTTTTT. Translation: CASRTGHEKLFF.

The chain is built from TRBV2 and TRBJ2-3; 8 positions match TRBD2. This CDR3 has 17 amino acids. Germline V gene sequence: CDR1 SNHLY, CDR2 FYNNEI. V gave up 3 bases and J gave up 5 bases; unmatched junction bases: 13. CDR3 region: CASSEYLAGLRRDTQYF. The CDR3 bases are TGTGCCAGCAGTGAGTACCTAGCGGGCCTAAGGCGAGATACGCAGTATTTT.

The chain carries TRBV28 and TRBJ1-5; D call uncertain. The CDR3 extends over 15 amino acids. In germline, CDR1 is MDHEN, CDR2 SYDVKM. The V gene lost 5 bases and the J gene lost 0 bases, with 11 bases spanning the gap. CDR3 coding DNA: TGTGCCAGCAGTGAAGACGGGGATAGCAATCAGCCCCAGCATTTT. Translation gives CASSEDGDSNQPQHF.

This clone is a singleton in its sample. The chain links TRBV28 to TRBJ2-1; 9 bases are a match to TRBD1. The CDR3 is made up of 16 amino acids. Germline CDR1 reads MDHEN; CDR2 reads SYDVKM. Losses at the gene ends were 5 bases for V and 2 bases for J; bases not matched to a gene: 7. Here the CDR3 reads CASSPPGQGTYNEQFF. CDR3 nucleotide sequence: TGTGCCAGCAGTCCACCGGGACAGGGCACCTACAATGAGCAGTTCTTC.

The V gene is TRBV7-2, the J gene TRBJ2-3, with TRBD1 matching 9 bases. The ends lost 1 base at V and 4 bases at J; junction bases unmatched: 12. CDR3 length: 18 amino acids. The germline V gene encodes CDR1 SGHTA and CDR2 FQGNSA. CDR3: CASSLDATGGPLADTQYF. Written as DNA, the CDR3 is TGTGCCAGCAGCTTAGATGCGACAGGGGGGCCCTTGGCAGATACGCAGTATTTT.

This chain's CDR3 is CASGQRGNTGELFF. The CDR3 region has the DNA TGTGCCAGCGGCCAGCGGGGAAACACCGGGGAGCTGTTTTTT. This chain joins TRBV28 and TRBJ2-2; 7 nucleotides agree with TRBD2. The CDR3 has 14 amino acids. V was clipped by 8 bases and J by 2 bases; unmatched bases: 5. Germline CDR1 and CDR2: MDHEN and SYDVKM. The whole variable domain, remainder taken from reference TRBV28 and TRBJ2-2, is DVKVTQSSRYLVKRTGEKVFLECVQDMDHENMFWYRQDPGLGLRLIYFSYDVKMKEKGDIPEGYSVSREKKERFSLILESASTNQTSMYLCASGQRGNTGELFFGEGSRLTVL.

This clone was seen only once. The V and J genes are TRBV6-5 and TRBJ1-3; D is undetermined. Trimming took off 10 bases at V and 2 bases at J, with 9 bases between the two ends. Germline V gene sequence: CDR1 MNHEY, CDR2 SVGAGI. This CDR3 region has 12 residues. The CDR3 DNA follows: TGTGCCACCTCAGACCCTGGAAACACCATATATTTT. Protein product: CATSDPGNTIYF.

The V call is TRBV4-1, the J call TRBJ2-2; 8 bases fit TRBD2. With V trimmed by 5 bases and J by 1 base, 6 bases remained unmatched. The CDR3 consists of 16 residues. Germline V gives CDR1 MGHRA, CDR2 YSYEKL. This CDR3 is CASSSHSGMNTGELFF. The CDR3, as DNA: TGCGCCAGCAGCTCTCATAGCGGGATGAACACCGGGGAGCTGTTTTTT.

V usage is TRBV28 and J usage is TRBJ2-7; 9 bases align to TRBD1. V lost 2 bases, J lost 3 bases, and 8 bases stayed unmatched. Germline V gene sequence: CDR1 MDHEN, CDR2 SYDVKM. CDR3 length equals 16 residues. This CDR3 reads CASSLEIRTGDYEQYF. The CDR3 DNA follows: TGTGCCAGCAGTTTAGAAATTAGGACAGGGGACTACGAGCAGTACTTC.

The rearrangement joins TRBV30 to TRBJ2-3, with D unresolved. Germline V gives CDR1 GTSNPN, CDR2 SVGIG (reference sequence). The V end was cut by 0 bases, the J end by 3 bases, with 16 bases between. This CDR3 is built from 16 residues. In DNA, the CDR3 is TGTGCCTGGAGTGTACCTAAATTACGTACAACAGATACGCAGTATTTT. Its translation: CAWSVPKLRTTDTQYF.

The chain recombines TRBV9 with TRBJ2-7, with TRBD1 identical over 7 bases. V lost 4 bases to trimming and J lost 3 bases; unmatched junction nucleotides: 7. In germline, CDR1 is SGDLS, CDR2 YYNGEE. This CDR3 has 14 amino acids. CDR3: CASSSRTGDYEQYF. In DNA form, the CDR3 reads TGTGCCAGCAGCTCCCGCACAGGGGACTACGAGCAGTACTTC.

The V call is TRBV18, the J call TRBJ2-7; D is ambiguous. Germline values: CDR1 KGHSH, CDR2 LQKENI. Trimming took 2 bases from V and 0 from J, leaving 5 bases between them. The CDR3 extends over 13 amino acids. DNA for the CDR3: TGTGCCAGCTCACCATCTAGCTCCTACGAGCAGTACTTC. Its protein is CASSPSSSYEQYF. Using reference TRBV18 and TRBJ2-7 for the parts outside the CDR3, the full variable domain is NAGVMQNPRHLVRRRGQEARLRCSPMKGHSHVYWYRQLPEEGLKFMVYLQKENIIDESGMPKERFSAEFPKEGPSILRIQQVVRGDSAAYFCASSPSSSYEQYFGPGTRLTVT.

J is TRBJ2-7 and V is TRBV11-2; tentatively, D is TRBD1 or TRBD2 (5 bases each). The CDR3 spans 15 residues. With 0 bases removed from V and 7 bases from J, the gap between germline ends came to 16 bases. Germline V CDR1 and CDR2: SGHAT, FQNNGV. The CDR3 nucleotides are TGTGCCAGCAGCTTAGATCGGGGCATCTTTACGGAGCAGTACTTC. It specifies CASSLDRGIFTEQYF.